This note documents a single T cell receptor (beta chain) sequence. Antigen specificity is unknown. CDR1 MNHEY and CDR2 SMNVEV come from the germline V gene (reference sequence). Trimming removed 4 bases at V and 5 bases at J, with 6 bases between. CDR3 length: 12 residues. This record belongs to a study of T cell responses to AZD1222 COVID-19 vaccine. Overall study results and limits: Among those given AZD1222, only 6 or 7 were seropositive at baseline. Females made up more of the donors, who were largely white British, and clonal diversity may have come out too low. Nearly half of the spike-specific TCRs reportedly recognize variant regions that carry no mutations.

Only in-frame clones appear in the TCRdb table, and some are missing; sequencing was by immunoSEQ multiplex PCR. Among under 130,000 clones listed, approximately 87% were seen once. The sample here was peripheral blood, taken on day 0 of AZD1222 vaccination. The TCR sequence derives from an adult in good health. The V and J genes are TRBV27 and TRBJ2-1; D not certain. In DNA, the CDR3 is TGTGCCAGCAGTTATGGGGACAATGAGCAGTTCTTC. Encoded protein: CASSYGDNEQFF.